This entry lists 2 T cell receptor beta chains sequenced from one sample in a study of blood T cell repertoires in COVID-19. This table comes from immunoSEQ multiplex PCR, and its TCRdb copy is limited to in-frame clones, with some not included. This table has 110,000 to 150,000 clones, 88% appearing once. Sequenced sample: peripheral blood. The receptor set was obtained from a man in his fifties or sixties with active or convalescent COVID-19.

This rearrangement joins TRBV5-6 to TRBJ2-1, with a tentative D call TRBD1 (9 bases). Germline CDR1 SGHDT, CDR2 YYEEEE. With 3 bases removed from V and 3 bases from J, the gap between germline ends came to 19 bases. The CDR3 is 17 residues long. CDR3 amino acids: CASSSIGQGTSYNEQFF. The DNA for the CDR3 is TGTGCCAGCAGCTCAATAGGACAGGGGACTAGCTACAATGAGCAGTTCTTC.

This chain uses TRBV6-5 with TRBJ1-5; D is possibly TRBD1 (5 bases). The CDR3 extends over 15 amino acids. Germline loops: CDR1 MNHEY, CDR2 SVGAGI. V lost 0 bases, J lost 4 bases, and 10 bases lay in between. The CDR3: CASSYSYRSNQPQHF. CDR3 DNA sequence: TGTGCCAGCAGTTACTCGTACAGGTCGAATCAGCCCCAGCATTTT.